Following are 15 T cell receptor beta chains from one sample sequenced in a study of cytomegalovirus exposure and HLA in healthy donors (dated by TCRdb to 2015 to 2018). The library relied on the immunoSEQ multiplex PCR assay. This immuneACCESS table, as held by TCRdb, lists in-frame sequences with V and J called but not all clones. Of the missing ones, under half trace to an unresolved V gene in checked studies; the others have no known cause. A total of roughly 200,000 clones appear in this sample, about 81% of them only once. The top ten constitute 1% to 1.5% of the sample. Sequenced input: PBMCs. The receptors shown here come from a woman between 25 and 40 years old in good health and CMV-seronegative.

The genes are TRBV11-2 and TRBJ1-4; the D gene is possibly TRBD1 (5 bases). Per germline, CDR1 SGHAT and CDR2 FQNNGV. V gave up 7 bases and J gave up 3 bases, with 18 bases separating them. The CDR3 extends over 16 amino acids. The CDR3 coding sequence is TGTGCCAGCACCGACGAATGGGGCGCAGCTAATGAAAAACTGTTTTTT. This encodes CASTDEWGAANEKLFF.

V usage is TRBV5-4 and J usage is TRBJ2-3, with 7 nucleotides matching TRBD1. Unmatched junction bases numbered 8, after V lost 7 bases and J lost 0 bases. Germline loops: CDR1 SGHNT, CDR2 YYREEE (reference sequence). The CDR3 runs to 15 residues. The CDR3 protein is CASSARGLSTDTQYF. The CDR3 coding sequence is TGTGCCAGCTCCGCGAGGGGGCTGAGCACAGATACGCAGTATTTT.

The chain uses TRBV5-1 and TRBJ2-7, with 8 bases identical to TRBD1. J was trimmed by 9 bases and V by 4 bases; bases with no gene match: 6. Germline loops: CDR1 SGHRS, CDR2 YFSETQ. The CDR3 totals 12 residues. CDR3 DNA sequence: TGCGCCAGCAGCCAGGACAGGGTACGGCAGTACTTC. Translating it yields CASSQDRVRQYF.

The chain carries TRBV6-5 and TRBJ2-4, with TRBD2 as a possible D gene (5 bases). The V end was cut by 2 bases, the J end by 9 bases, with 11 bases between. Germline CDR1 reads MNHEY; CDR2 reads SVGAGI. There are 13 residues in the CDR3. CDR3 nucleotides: TGTGCCAGCAGTTACGGGGAGAAGGGCATTCAGTACTTC. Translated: CASSYGEKGIQYF.

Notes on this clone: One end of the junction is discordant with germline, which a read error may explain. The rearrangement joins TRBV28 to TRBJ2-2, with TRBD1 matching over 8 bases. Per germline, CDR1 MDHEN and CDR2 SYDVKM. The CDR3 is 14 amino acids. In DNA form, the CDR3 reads TGTGCCAGCAGTCTATGGACAGGGACCGGGGAGCTGTTTTTT. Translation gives CASSLWTGTGELFF.

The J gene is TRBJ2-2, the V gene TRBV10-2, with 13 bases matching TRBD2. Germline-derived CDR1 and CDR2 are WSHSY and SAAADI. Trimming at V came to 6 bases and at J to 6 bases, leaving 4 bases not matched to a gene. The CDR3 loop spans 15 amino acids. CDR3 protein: CASSTSGRGSGELFF. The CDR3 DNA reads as TGCGCCAGCAGCACTAGCGGGAGGGGATCCGGGGAGCTGTTTTTT.

The CDR3 DNA reads TGTGCCACCTACAGTTCCTCTAGCACAGATACGCAGTATTTT. Protein: CATYSSSSTDTQYF. The V gene is TRBV10-3, the J gene TRBJ2-3; D is ambiguous. CDR1 ENHRY and CDR2 SYGVKD come from the germline V gene. CDR3 length equals 14 residues. The germline V and J ends were trimmed by 10 bases and 0 bases, with 14 bases remaining between them.

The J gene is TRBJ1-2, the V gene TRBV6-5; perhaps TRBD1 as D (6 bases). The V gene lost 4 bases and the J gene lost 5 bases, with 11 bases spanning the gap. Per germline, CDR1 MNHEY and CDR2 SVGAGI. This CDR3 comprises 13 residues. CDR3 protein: CASSWDIWYGYTF. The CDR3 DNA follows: TGTGCCAGCAGTTGGGACATATGGTATGGCTACACCTTC.

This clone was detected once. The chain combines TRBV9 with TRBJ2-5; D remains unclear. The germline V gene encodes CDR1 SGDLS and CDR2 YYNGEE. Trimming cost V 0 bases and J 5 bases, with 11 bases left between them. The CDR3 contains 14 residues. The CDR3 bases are TGTGCCAGCAGCGTAGAGTTGGGCACCGAGACCCAGTACTTC. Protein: CASSVELGTETQYF.

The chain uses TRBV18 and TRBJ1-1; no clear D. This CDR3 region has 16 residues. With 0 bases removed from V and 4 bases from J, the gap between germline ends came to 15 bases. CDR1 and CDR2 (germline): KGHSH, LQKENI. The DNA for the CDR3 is TGTGCCAGCTCACCACCCACTTGGTCCCCGGGCACTGAAGCTTTCTTT. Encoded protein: CASSPPTWSPGTEAFF.

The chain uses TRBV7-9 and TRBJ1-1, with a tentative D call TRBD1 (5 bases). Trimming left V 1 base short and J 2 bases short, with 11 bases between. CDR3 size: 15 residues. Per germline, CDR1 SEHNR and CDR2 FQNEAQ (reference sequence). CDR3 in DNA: TGTGCCAGCAGCTTAGACGCCAGGGAAAACACTGAAGCTTTCTTT. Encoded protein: CASSLDARENTEAFF.

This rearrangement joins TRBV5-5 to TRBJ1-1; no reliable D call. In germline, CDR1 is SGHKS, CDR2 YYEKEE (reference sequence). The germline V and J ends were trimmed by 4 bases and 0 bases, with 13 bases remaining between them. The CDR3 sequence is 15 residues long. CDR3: CASSPSGVMNTEAFF. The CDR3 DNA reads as TGTGCCAGCAGCCCATCGGGTGTTATGAACACTGAAGCTTTCTTT.

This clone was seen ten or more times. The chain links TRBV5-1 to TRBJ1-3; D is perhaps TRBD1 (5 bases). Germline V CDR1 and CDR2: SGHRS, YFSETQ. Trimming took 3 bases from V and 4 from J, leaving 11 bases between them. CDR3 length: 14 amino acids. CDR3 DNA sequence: TGCGCCAGCAGCTGGTCAAACAGGGGAAACACCATATATTTT. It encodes CASSWSNRGNTIYF.

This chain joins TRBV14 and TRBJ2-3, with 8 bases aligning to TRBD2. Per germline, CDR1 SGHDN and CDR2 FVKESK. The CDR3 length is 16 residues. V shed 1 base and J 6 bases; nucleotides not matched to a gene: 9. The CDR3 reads CASSQVERGPRDTQYF. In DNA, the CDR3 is TGTGCCAGCAGCCAAGTGGAGCGGGGGCCCCGCGATACGCAGTATTTT.

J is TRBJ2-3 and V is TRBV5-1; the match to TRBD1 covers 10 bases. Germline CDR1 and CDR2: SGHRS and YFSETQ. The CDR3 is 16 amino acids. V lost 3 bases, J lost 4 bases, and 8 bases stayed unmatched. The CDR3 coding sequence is TGCGCCAGCAGCTGGACAGACAGGGGGCAATCAGATACGCAGTATTTT. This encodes CASSWTDRGQSDTQYF.